This T cell receptor beta chain was sequenced for a study of blood T cell repertoires in COVID-19. Looking at the study overall: Samples came from the United States, Italy and Spain, spanning acute and convalescent COVID-19. PBMCs, B-cell-depleted T cells, or T cells provided the cDNA or gDNA that made up the material.

Germline assignment: CDR1 SEHNR and CDR2 FQNEAQ (reference sequence). The CDR3 contains 15 residues. The V end lost 5 bases, the J end lost 2 bases, and 15 bases lay between the germline ends. As handled by the study authors: Amplifying reference gene primers gave estimates of nucleated cell counts. Data came from immunoSEQ multiplex PCR; TCRdb stores just in-frame clones and leaves some out. Clone size and V and J calls were adopted from that table, with D and trimming inferred from the DNA. Of around 120,000 clones in the sample, 87% were seen once. Sequencing was carried out using peripheral blood. This receptor was taken from a woman in her 70s with acute or convalescent COVID-19. This rearrangement joins TRBV7-9 to TRBJ1-1; tentative D call: TRBD1 (6 bases). CDR3 protein: CASSPTPGVNTEAFF. DNA for the CDR3: TGTGCCAGCAGCCCCACCCCAGGGGTTAACACTGAAGCTTTCTTT.